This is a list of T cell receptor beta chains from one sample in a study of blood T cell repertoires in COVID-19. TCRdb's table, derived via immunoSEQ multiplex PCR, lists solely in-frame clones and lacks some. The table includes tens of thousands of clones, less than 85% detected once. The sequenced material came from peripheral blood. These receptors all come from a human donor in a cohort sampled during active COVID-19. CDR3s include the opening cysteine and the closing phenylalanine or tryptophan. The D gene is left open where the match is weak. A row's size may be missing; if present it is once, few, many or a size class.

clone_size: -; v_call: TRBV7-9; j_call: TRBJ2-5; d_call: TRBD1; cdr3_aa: CASSLGQAAGTQYF; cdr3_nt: TGTGCCAGCAGCCTCGGACAGGCGGCAGGGACCCAGTACTTC
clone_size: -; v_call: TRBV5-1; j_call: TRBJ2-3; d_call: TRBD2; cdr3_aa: CASSLIGLASTDTQYF; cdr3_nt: TGCGCCAGCAGCTTAATCGGACTAGCGAGCACAGATACGCAGTATTTT
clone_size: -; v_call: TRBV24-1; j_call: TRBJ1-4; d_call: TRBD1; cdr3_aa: CATSDQLGQGGKLFF; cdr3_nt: TGTGCCACCAGTGACCAGTTGGGACAGGGGGGAAAACTGTTTTTT
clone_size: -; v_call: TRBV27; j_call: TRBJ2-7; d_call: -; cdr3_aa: CASSFSRGPYEQYF; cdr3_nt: TGTGCCAGCAGTTTTTCCAGGGGACCCTACGAGCAGTACTTC
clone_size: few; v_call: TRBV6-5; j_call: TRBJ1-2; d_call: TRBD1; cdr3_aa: CASSSGTGKYGYTF; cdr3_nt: TGTGCCAGCAGTTCCGGGACAGGGAAATATGGCTACACCTTC
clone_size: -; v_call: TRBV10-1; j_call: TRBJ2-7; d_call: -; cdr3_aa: CASSPGGHGNVGEQYF; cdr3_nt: TGCGCCAGCAGTCCCGGTGGACACGGTAATGTTGGCGAGCAGTACTTC
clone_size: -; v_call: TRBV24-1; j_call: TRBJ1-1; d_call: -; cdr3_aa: CATSDPPGRGTTEAFF; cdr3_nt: TGTGCCACCAGTGATCCCCCTGGTCGGGGGACTACTGAAGCTTTCTTT
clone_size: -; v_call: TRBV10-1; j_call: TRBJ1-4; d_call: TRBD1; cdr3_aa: CASRRPGQGARPNEKLFF; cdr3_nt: TGCGCCAGCAGAAGGCCGGGACAGGGGGCGAGACCTAATGAAAAACTGTTTTTT
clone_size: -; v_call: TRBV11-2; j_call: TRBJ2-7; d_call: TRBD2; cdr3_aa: CASSFGGGSYEQYF; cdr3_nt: TGTGCCAGCAGCTTTGGCGGGGGGTCCTACGAGCAGTACTTC
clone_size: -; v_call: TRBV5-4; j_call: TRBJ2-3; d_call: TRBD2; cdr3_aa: CASSPALAGGHTDTQYF; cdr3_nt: TGTGCCAGCAGCCCGGCACTAGCGGGGGGCCACACAGATACGCAGTATTTT
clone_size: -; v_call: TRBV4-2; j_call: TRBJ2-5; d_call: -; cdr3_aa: CASRRETEGYYQETQYF; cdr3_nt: TGTGCCAGCAGACGAGAGACTGAGGGTTATTATCAAGAGACCCAGTACTTC
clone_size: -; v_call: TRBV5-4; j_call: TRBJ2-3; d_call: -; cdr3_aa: CASSGRVRTDTQYF; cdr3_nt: TGTGCCAGCAGCGGCAGGGTCCGCACAGATACGCAGTATTTT
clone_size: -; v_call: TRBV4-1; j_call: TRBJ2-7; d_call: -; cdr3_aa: CASSLEVLYEQYF; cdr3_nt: TGCGCCAGCAGCCTCGAGGTCTTATACGAGCAGTACTTC